This T cell receptor beta chain stems from a study of blood T cell repertoires in COVID-19. Assay used: immunoSEQ multiplex PCR; TCRdb lists only in-frame clones, some missing. Of approximately 160,000 clones listed, about 85% are singletons. This clone was seen a handful of times. V lost 0 bases, J lost 1 base, and 7 bases lay in between. The CDR3 runs to 15 residues. Germline V gene data show CDR1 as ENHRY and CDR2 as SYGVKD. V and J are TRBV10-3 and TRBJ1-5; D unresolved. Sequenced sample: peripheral blood. This TCR was sampled from a man in his 60s who had recovered from COVID-19. DNA of the CDR3: TGTGCCATCAGTGAGTCGACCGGGAGCAATCAGCCCCAGCATTTT. Amino acids: CAISESTGSNQPQHF.